The following is a TCR beta chain sequence with its context. Its antigen is as yet unknown. Study-wide points: Tumor-infiltrating Treg TCR alpha and beta sequences overlapped most with tumor naive CD4+ T cells, then blood naive.

The CDR3 sequence is 13 residues long. CDR1 and CDR2 from the germline V gene are DFQATT and SNEGSKA (reference sequence). TCRdb fed the 5' RACE reads into MiXCR, producing one record per CDR3 protein. The sample has about 54,000 distinct CDR3 sequences; roughly 17% are singletons. Purified naive CD4+ T cells were depleted of CD25+ Tregs. This clonotype was sampled from a female donor with breast cancer. The gene calls are TRBV20-1 and TRBJ2-3; 8 nucleotides align to TRBD2. The sample consisted of naive CD4+ T cells sorted from blood. Subset noted: naive CD4+ T cells, CD4+CD45RA+CD25-. CDR3 in DNA: TGCGGGGGCCGAACGGGAGGGGCAGATACGCAGTATTTT. Translating gives CGGRTGGADTQYF.